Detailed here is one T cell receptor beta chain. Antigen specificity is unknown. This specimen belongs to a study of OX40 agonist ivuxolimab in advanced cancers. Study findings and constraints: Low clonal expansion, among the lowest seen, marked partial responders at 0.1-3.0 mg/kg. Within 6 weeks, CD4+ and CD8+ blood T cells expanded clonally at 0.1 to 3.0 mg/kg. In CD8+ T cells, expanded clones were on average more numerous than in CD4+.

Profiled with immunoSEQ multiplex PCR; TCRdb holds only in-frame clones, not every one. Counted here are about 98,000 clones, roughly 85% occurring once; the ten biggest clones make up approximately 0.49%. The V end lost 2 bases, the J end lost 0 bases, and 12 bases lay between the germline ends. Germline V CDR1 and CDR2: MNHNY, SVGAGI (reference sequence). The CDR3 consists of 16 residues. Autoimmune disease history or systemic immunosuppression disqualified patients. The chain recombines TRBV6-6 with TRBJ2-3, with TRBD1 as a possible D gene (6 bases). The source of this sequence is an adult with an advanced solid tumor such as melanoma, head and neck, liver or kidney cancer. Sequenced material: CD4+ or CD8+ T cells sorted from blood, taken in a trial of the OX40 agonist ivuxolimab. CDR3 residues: CASSYRDTGSTDTQYF. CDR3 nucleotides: TGTGCCAGCAGTTACCGGGACACGGGAAGCACAGATACGCAGTATTTT.